This is a list of T cell receptor beta chains from one sample in a study of T-cell reconstitution after alpha-beta-depleted transplantation in children. TCRdb re-derived calls from the PCR reads in MiXCR, one entry per CDR3 protein. The sample holds approximately 88,000 distinct CDR3 sequences; 12% are singletons and the top ten take more than 11%. Sample: PBMCs from the stem cell graft donor, taken from the stem cell graft. The source is a human donor who donated a stem cell graft to a child with inherited bone marrow failure. The CDR3 runs from the conserved cysteine through the conserved F or W. D genes are given only for firm matches. Size is omitted from some rows. Given values are once, few, many or a class for expanded clones.

abundance,j_gene,d_gene,v_gene,CDR3aa,CDR3nt
many,TRBJ1-4,TRBD1,TRBV7-9,CASSLGGQGAEKLFF,TGTGCCAGCAGCTTAGGGGGCCAGGGGGCCGAAAAACTGTTTTTT
many,TRBJ1-4,TRBD1,TRBV6-1,CASSTGQAATNEKLFF,TGTGCCAGCAGTACCGGACAGGCTGCAACTAATGAAAAACTGTTTTTT
few,TRBJ2-7,.,TRBV7-6,CASSLSSGGGYEQYF,TGTGCCAGCAGCTTAAGTTCGGGTGGAGGGTACGAGCAGTACTTC
many,TRBJ2-4,.,TRBV29-1,CSVEEIRRAGMRNIQYF,TGCAGCGTTGAAGAAATCCGGCGGGCCGGTATGAGAAACATTCAGTACTTC
once,TRBJ2-5,TRBD2,TRBV7-9,CASSQLLAGAETQYF,TGTGCCAGCAGCCAGCTCCTAGCGGGGGCAGAGACCCAGTACTTC
many,TRBJ1-5,.,TRBV5-1,CASSFTLGQPQHF,TGCGCCAGCAGCTTCACCCTAGGTCAGCCCCAGCATTTT
many,TRBJ1-1,.,TRBV7-9,CASSLEGGGNTEAFF,TGTGCCAGCAGCTTAGAAGGTGGGGGGAACACTGAAGCTTTCTTT
.,TRBJ2-1,.,TRBV6-5,CASSYLGENEQFF,TGTGCCAGCAGTTACCTTGGCGAGAATGAGCAGTTCTTC
many,TRBJ2-7,TRBD2,TRBV10-3,CAISGGAGELYEQYF,TGTGCCATCAGCGGAGGAGCGGGGGAGCTCTACGAGCAGTACTTC
many,TRBJ2-7,.,TRBV2,CADTLGRGDYEQYF,TGTGCCGACACCCTGGGAAGGGGAGACTACGAGCAGTACTTC
many,TRBJ1-2,.,TRBV27,CASGTGTRDGYTF,TGTGCCAGCGGGACCGGGACCAGGGATGGCTACACCTTC
many,TRBJ2-7,TRBD1,TRBV27,CAGRQGAINYEQYF,TGTGCCGGCCGACAGGGGGCAATAAATTACGAGCAGTACTTC
many,TRBJ2-1,.,TRBV7-9,CASSSGEQFF,TGTGCCAGCAGCTCAGGAGAGCAGTTCTTC
many,TRBJ2-7,.,TRBV7-2,CASSLTQSGNLIYEQYF,TGTGCCAGCAGCTTGACCCAATCTGGAAACCTCATTTACGAGCAGTACTTC
many,TRBJ2-7,.,TRBV7-9,CASSFPGQYEQYF,TGTGCCAGCAGCTTCCCAGGACAGTACGAGCAGTACTTC
many,TRBJ1-4,TRBD1,TRBV20-1,CSAHTGGREKLFF,TGCAGTGCCCACACAGGGGGCCGGGAAAAACTGTTTTTT
few,TRBJ2-2,.,TRBV12-2,CASRSEAPGELFF,TGTGCAAGTCGCTCAGAGGCCCCAGGGGAGCTGTTTTTT
many,TRBJ2-5,TRBD1,TRBV4-1,CASSQGYRGRGETQYF,TGCGCCAGCAGCCAAGGTTACAGGGGGCGGGGAGAGACCCAGTACTTC
many,TRBJ2-7,.,TRBV5-1,CASSLGQGPNSYEQYF,TGCGCCAGCAGCTTGGGCCAGGGGCCCAACTCCTACGAGCAGTACTTC
many,TRBJ2-7,.,TRBV3-1,CASSQDHGSYEQYF,TGTGCCAGCAGCCAAGACCACGGTTCCTACGAGCAGTACTTC
.,TRBJ2-7,TRBD1,TRBV18,CASSPSRGLGEQYF,TGTGCCAGCTCACCAAGCAGGGGGTTGGGGGAGCAGTACTTC
many,TRBJ1-6,.,TRBV5-1,CASSLDPGEIPLHF,TGCGCCAGCAGCTTGGATCCAGGGGAAATACCCCTCCACTTT
many,TRBJ1-2,TRBD1,TRBV7-9,CASSSSYRGQYGYTF,TGTGCCAGCAGTTCCAGTTACAGGGGACAATATGGCTACACCTTC
.,TRBJ1-1,.,TRBV5-1,CASSLDGEGTEAFF,TGCGCCAGCAGCTTGGATGGTGAAGGGACTGAAGCTTTCTTT
many,TRBJ1-1,.,TRBV7-2,CASSLRGGHTEAFF,TGTGCCAGCAGCTTAAGGGGGGGCCACACTGAAGCTTTCTTT
many,TRBJ2-1,TRBD2,TRBV5-1,CASSSLAVTYNEQFF,TGCGCCAGCAGCTCGCTAGCGGTCACCTACAATGAGCAGTTCTTC
many,TRBJ2-7,TRBD1,TRBV7-2,CASSWGQSEQYF,TGTGCCAGCAGCTGGGGACAGAGCGAGCAGTACTTC
many,TRBJ2-3,TRBD2,TRBV11-1,CASSPRLAGGLETTDTQYF,TGTGCCAGCAGCCCCCGACTAGCGGGAGGTCTCGAAACCACAGATACGCAGTATTTT
many,TRBJ1-1,.,TRBV24-1,CATSDWRGTEAFF,TGTGCCACCAGTGATTGGCGGGGAACTGAAGCTTTCTTT
many,TRBJ2-3,.,TRBV28,CATQLAPTGSTDTQYF,TGTGCCACCCAACTCGCCCCGACGGGTAGCACAGATACGCAGTATTTT
few,TRBJ2-1,.,TRBV7-1,CASSSFRRFYNEQFF,TGTGCCAGCAGCTCTTTTCGACGGTTCTACAATGAGCAGTTCTTC
many,TRBJ2-1,TRBD2,TRBV3-1,CASSQGTSVYNEQFF,TGTGCCAGCAGCCAAGGGACTAGCGTGTACAATGAGCAGTTCTTC
.,TRBJ2-1,.,TRBV28,CAMGPGVRSYNEQFF,TGTGCCATGGGCCCCGGGGTGCGCTCCTACAATGAGCAGTTCTTC
many,TRBJ1-1,.,TRBV29-1,CSVLPTLNTEAFF,TGCAGCGTGCTCCCTACACTGAACACTGAAGCTTTCTTT
many,TRBJ1-1,.,TRBV12-3/TRBV12-4,CASNSGLEAFF,TGTGCCAGCAACTCGGGACTTGAAGCTTTCTTT
many,TRBJ2-3,TRBD1,TRBV7-9,CAPGTDTDTQYF,TGTGCCCCGGGGACAGACACAGATACGCAGTATTTT
.,TRBJ2-1,TRBD2,TRBV20-1,CSARRTSGGTHNEQFF,TGCAGTGCTAGACGGACTAGCGGGGGGACCCATAATGAGCAGTTCTTC